This T cell receptor beta chain was sequenced during a study of cytomegalovirus exposure and HLA in healthy donors. This CDR3 has 12 residues. Trimming stripped 11 bases from V and 6 bases from J, with 14 bases between. CDR1 is MNHNY and CDR2 is SVGAGI in the germline V gene (reference sequence). Vbeta (60) and Jbeta (13) primers were used in the PCR. TCRdb keeps only in-frame clones here, not all; method: immunoSEQ multiplex PCR. This table holds roughly 59,000 clones, approximately 70% found once. The chain is built from TRBV6-6 and TRBJ2-1, with no clear D. The origin of this receptor is a man aged 35 to 55 in good health and CMV-seropositive. The sample taken for sequencing was PBMCs. CDR3 region: CAAKTRINEQFF. CDR3 sequence (DNA): TGTGCCGCAAAGACCAGGATCAATGAGCAGTTCTTC.